This T cell receptor beta chain was profiled in a study of cytomegalovirus exposure and HLA in healthy donors. The PCR employed 60 Vbeta primers together with 13 Jbeta primers. Clones were read by immunoSEQ multiplex PCR, and TCRdb kept only the in-frame ones, dropping some. Of about 110,000 clones in the sample, more than 70% were seen once. The germline V gene encodes CDR1 SGDLS and CDR2 YYNGEE. The CDR3 runs to 16 residues. The V end was cut by 0 bases, the J end by 3 bases, with 14 bases between. To note about this clone: Its specificity is not known.

Study-level findings and limits: In most subjects, TCR beta sequences reportedly gave accurate predictions of HLA-A and HLA-B alleles. Association of 15,000 to 20,000 TCR beta sequences with HLA alleles was found at 0.05 false discovery rate in a later analysis. A classifier reportedly called cytomegalovirus status with high sensitivity and specificity.

Sequencing input: PBMCs. This TCR came from a man aged 35-49 years in good health and CMV-seronegative. V and J are TRBV9 and TRBJ2-3; the D is unclear. This CDR3 is CASSVESRSMTDTQYF. In DNA, the CDR3 is TGTGCCAGCAGCGTAGAATCGCGTTCTATGACAGATACGCAGTATTTT.